This T cell receptor (beta chain) was recovered during a study of beta chain features in type 1 diabetes. Whole-study context: There was similarity between patients and healthy donors in age, gender and cell yields.

Study results and limitations: HLA effects on TCRB rearrangement stayed unresolved here. PCR could preferentially amplify shorter templates, alike in patients and controls. TCRB CDR3 length was moderately but significantly reduced in all four CD4+ subsets of Type 1 diabetes patients.

The authors reverse transcribed all of the isolated RNA, so sequencing captured expressed TCRB transcripts. Sequencing used immunoSEQ multiplex PCR; TCRdb keeps in-frame clones, though not all of them. The repertoire has 300,000 to 350,000 clones, 9.3% of them found once; the top ten carry around 1%. The V gene's germline CDR1 is SGHTS and CDR2 YDEGEE. This CDR3 region has 15 residues. V dropped 4 bases and J dropped 1; count of bases not matched to a gene: 5. Of note for this clone: The antigen is undetermined.

Sequencing was performed on central memory CD4+ T cells from blood. The chain recombines TRBV5-8 with TRBJ1-1, with 9 bases lining up with TRBD1. This receptor was taken from a man younger than 40 with type 1 diabetes. The CDR3 sequence: CASSPGQGKNTEAFF. The CDR3 DNA reads as TGTGCCAGCAGCCCAGGACAGGGGAAGAACACTGAAGCTTTCTTT.